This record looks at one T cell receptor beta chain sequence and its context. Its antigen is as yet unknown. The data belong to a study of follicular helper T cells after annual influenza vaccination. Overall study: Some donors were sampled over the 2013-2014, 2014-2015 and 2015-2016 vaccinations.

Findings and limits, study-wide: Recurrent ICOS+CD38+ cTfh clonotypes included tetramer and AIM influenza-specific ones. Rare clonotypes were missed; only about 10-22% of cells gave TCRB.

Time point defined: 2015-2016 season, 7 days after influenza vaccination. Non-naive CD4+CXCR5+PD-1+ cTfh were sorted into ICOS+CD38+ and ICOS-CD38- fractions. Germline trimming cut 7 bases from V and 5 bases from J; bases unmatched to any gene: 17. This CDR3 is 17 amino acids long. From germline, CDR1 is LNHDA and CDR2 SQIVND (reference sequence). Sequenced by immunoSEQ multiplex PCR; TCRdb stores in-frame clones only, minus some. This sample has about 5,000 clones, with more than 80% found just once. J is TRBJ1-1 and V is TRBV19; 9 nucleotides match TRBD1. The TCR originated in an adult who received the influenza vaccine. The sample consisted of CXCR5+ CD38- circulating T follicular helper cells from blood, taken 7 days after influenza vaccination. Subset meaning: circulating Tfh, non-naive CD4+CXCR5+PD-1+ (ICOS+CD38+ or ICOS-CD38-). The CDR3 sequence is CASTDGGTGIRGTEAFF. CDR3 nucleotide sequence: TGTGCCAGTACCGACGGGGGGACAGGGATTAGGGGAACTGAAGCTTTCTTT.